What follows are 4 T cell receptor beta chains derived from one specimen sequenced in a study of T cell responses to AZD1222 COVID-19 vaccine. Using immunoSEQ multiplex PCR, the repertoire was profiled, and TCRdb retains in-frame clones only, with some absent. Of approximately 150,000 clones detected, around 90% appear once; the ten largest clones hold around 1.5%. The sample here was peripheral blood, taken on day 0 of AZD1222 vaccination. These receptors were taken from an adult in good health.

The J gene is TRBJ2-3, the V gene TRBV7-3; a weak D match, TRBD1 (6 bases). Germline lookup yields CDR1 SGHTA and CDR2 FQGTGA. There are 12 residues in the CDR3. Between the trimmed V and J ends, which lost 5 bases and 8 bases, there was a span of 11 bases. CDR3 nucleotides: TGTGCCAGCAGCCAAGTGGGGGCTACGCAGTATTTT. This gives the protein CASSQVGATQYF.

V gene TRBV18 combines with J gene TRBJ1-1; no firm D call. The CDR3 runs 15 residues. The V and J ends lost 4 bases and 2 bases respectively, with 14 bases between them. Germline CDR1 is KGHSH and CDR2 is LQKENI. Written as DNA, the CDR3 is TGTGCCAGCTCACGTCTACGAAGGGCCAACACTGAAGCTTTCTTT. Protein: CASSRLRRANTEAFF.

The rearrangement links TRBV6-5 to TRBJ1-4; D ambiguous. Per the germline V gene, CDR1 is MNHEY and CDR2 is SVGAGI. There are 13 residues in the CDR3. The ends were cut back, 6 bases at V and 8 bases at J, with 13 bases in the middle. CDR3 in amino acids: CASRPAAGEKLFF. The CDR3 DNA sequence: TGTGCCAGCAGGCCCGCCGCGGGGGAAAAACTGTTTTTT.

The CDR3 coding sequence is TGTGCCAGCAGTATGACTAGCGGGAGTCTGTTCTTC. It specifies CASSMTSGSLFF. The V and J genes are TRBV28 and TRBJ2-1; 12 bases agree with TRBD2. J was trimmed by 15 bases and V by 5 bases; bases with no gene match: 5. The germline CDR1 and CDR2 sequences are MDHEN and SYDVKM. CDR3 length: 12 amino acids. Filled out from reference TRBV28 and TRBJ2-1, the complete variable domain reads DVKVTQSSRYLVKRTGEKVFLECVQDMDHENMFWYRQDPGLGLRLIYFSYDVKMKEKGDIPEGYSVSREKKERFSLILESASTNQTSMYLCASSMTSGSLFFGPGTRLTVL.